This paragraph covers one T cell receptor (beta chain) sequence. The CDR3 runs to 15 residues. Germline loops: CDR1 LNHDA, CDR2 SQIVND (reference sequence). The V segment lost 6 bases and the J segment 2 bases; nucleotides outside the gene matches: 5. This record comes from a study of blood T cell repertoires in COVID-19. For the study at large: Acute and convalescent COVID-19 specimens originated in the United States, Italy and Spain. PBMCs, B-cell-depleted T cells, or T cells were the source of the cDNA or gDNA that made up the material.

The cohort comprised adults aged 18 to 89 years residing in 24 US areas. Each participant's cohort was designated according to participant-reported clinical history. Generated by immunoSEQ multiplex PCR, the TCRdb table keeps only in-frame clones and is missing some. The table records around 340,000 clones, around 86% of them present only once. The gene calls are TRBV19 and TRBJ2-3; 10 bases are a match to TRBD1. Sequencing was carried out using PBMCs or T cells enriched from blood (not recorded which). The TCR sequence derives from a woman between 35 and 50 years old with acute COVID-19. CDR3 amino acids: CASSDRGRTTDTQYF. Written as DNA, the CDR3 is TGTGCCAGTAGCGACAGGGGGCGCACCACAGATACGCAGTATTTT.